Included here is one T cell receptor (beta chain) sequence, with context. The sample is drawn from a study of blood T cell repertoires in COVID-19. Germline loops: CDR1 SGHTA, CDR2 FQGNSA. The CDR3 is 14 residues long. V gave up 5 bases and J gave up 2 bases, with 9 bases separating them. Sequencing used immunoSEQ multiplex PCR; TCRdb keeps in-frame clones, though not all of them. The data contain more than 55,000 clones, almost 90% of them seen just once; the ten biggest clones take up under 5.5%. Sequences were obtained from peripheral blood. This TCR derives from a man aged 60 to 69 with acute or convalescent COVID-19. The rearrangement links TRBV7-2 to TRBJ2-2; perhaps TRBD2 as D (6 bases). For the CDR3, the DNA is TGTGCCAGCAGCACGGGACTTAACACCGGGGAGCTGTTTTTT. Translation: CASSTGLNTGELFF.